This T cell receptor (beta chain) is drawn from a study of shared clonotypes between healthy human individuals. Whole-study results and caveats: In having few donors, the study represented limited genetic and exposure-history diversity. The study found lower generation probabilities in non-shared clonotypes than in those shared by all four donors.

Notes on this clone: Its antigen remains unknown. Being one base from a much bigger clone, this may be a read error.

Unmatched junction bases numbered 4, after V lost 4 bases and J lost 6 bases. CDR3 length equals 13 residues. Germline CDR1 and CDR2: SGHRS and YFSETQ. Donors, without exception, were Caucasian adults residing in Nashville, Tennessee. TCRdb's copy holds only in-frame clones and misses some; the assay was immunoSEQ multiplex PCR. Of just over 2,000,000 clones in the sample, approximately 95% were seen once. This sequence was found in a man between 18 and 29 years old in good health. The gene calls are TRBV5-1 and TRBJ1-2; 9 nucleotides align to TRBD1. Material: naive CD4+ T cells sorted from blood. Subset defined: CD45RA+ positively selected. The DNA for the CDR3 is TGCGCCAGCAGCCCCTGGACAGGGGATGGCTACACCTTC. It translates to CASSPWTGDGYTF.